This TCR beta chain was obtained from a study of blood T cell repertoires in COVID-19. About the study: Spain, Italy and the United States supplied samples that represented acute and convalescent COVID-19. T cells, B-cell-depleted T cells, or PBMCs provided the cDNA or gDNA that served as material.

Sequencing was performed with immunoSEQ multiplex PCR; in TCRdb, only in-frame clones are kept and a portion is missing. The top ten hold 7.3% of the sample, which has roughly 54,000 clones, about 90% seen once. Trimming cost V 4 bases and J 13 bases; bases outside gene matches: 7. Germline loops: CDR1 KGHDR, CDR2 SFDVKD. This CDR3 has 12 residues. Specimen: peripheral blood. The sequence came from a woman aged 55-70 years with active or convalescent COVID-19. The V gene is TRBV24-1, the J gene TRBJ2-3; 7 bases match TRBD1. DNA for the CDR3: TGTGCCACCAGTGACGGGACAGCAAAGGAGTATTTT. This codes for CATSDGTAKEYF.